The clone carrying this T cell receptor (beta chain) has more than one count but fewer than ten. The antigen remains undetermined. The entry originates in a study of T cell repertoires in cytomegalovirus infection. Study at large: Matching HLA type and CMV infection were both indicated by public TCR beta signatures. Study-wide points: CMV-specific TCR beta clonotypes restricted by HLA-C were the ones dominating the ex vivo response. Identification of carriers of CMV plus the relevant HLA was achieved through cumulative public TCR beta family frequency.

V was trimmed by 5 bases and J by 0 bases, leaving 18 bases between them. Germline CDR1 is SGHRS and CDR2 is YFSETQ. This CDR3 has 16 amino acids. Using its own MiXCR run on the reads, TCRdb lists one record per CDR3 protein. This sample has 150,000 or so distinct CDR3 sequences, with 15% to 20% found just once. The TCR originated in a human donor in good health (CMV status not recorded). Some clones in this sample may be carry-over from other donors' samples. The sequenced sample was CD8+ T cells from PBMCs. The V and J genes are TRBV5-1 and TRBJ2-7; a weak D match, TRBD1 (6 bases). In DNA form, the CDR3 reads TGCGCCAGCAGTTTTGGGGACACCGATTACTCCTACGAGCAGTACTTC. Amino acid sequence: CASSFGDTDYSYEQYF.